Each of the 11 T cell receptor beta chains below was sequenced from the same sample in a study of blood T cell repertoires in COVID-19. TCRdb's table, derived via immunoSEQ multiplex PCR, lists solely in-frame clones and lacks some. In the table there are around 180,000 clones, around 80% of which are singletons. Sequenced: peripheral blood. The source is an elderly woman with COVID-19, enrolled during active disease.

The chain couples TRBV3-1 (or the pseudogene TRBV3-2) to TRBJ1-1, with D perhaps matching TRBD1 (5 bases). CDR1 and CDR2 from the germline V gene are LGHDT and YNNKEL (reference sequence). The V and J ends lost 5 bases and 5 bases respectively, with 15 bases between them. The CDR3 runs 14 residues. CDR3 nucleotides: TGTGCCAGCAGCTGGACATTTAAGGAAACTGAAGCTTTCTTT. This sequence encodes CASSWTFKETEAFF.

V is TRBV3-1 (or the pseudogene TRBV3-2) and J is TRBJ2-2; D gene unclear. The V gene's germline CDR1 is LGHDT and CDR2 YNNKEL (reference sequence). V was cut by 1 base and J by 5 bases, with 8 bases left in between. There are 14 residues in the CDR3. CDR3 nucleotide sequence: TGTGCCAGCAGCCAAGGATCGGTAACCGGGGAGCTGTTTTTT. This encodes CASSQGSVTGELFF.

The chain links TRBV19 to TRBJ1-4, with TRBD1 matching over 8 bases. There are 15 residues in the CDR3. V lost 6 bases and J lost 7; bases outside the gene matches: 10. Germline V gene data show CDR1 as LNHDA and CDR2 as SQIVND (reference sequence). In nucleotides, the CDR3 is TGTGCCAGTAGAATCGGACAGGGTCGGGCTGAAAAACTGTTTTTT. This sequence encodes CASRIGQGRAEKLFF.

This clone was detected only a few times. This chain joins TRBV5-4 and TRBJ1-2, with D uncertain. V was pared by 0 bases and J by 1 base, with 7 bases between. From germline, CDR1 is SGHNT and CDR2 YYREEE (reference sequence). This CDR3 has 14 residues. CDR3 sequence (DNA): TGTGCCAGCAGCTTGGGCGGGATTAACTATGGCTACACCTTC. It yields the protein CASSLGGINYGYTF.

V gene TRBV19 combines with J gene TRBJ2-1, with D possibly matching TRBD1 (5 bases). Germline V CDR1 and CDR2: LNHDA, SQIVND (reference sequence). V was clipped by 6 bases and J by 2 bases, with 17 bases between them. This CDR3 has 16 amino acids. The CDR3 nucleotides read TGTGCCAGTAGGGCCCAGGGAACTTATGCCTACAATGAGCAGTTCTTC. Protein: CASRAQGTYAYNEQFF.

This clone is a singleton in its sample. The V gene is TRBV9, the J gene TRBJ2-3; D gene unclear. Germline CDR1 SGDLS, CDR2 YYNGEE. The CDR3 has 15 amino acids. Between the trimmed V and J ends, which lost 0 bases and 2 bases, there was a span of 10 bases. The CDR3 coding sequence is TGTGCCAGCAGCGTAGGAACCAGTTACACAGATACGCAGTATTTT. This encodes CASSVGTSYTDTQYF. The full variable domain, completed using reference TRBV9 and TRBJ2-3, is DSGVTQTPKHLITATGQRVTLRCSPRSGDLSVYWYQQSLDQGLQFLIQYYNGEERAKGNILERFSAQQFPDLHSELNLSSLELGDSALYFCASSVGTSYTDTQYFGPGTRLTVL.

J is TRBJ1-1 and V is TRBV23-1; D remains ambiguous. TRBV23-1 is placed among ORFs of uncertain function. The CDR3 covers 15 residues. V was trimmed by 3 bases and J by 3 bases, leaving 14 bases between them. CDR3 coding DNA: TGCGCCAGCAGTCATGTTATCGAAGAGCACACTGAAGCTTTCTTT. Encoded protein: CASSHVIEEHTEAFF.

The V and J genes are TRBV5-4 and TRBJ2-1; D unresolved. The length of the CDR3 is 12 residues. Germline V gives CDR1 SGHNT, CDR2 YYREEE (reference sequence). V was cut by 4 bases and J by 8 bases, with 10 bases left in between. The CDR3 sequence: CASSLPRYEQFF. CDR3 DNA: TGTGCCAGCAGCCTCCCGAGGTATGAGCAGTTCTTC.

The chain links TRBV7-2 to TRBJ2-7; D is perhaps TRBD1 (5 bases). Germline V CDR1 and CDR2: SGHTA, FQGNSA. V shed 1 base and J shed 1 base, with 11 bases lying between them. This CDR3 comprises 15 residues. CDR3 in amino acids: CASSLVQAQSYEQYF. The CDR3 region has the DNA TGTGCCAGCAGCTTAGTACAGGCGCAATCCTACGAGCAGTACTTC.

The J gene is TRBJ2-7, the V gene TRBV7-9, with a tentative D call TRBD2 (5 bases). Germline V gene lookup returns CDR1 SEHNR and CDR2 FQNEAQ (reference sequence). The CDR3 is 15 amino acids. V lost 0 bases and J lost 0, with 9 bases in between. The CDR3 spells CASSLADGISYEQYF. Written as DNA, the CDR3 is TGTGCCAGCAGCTTAGCAGACGGGATCTCCTACGAGCAGTACTTC.

The chain has TRBV14 and TRBJ1-2, with 12 bases aligning to TRBD1. With 1 base clipped from V and 5 bases from J, the junction kept 5 bases outside the gene matches. The CDR3 loop spans 16 amino acids. Per germline, CDR1 SGHDN and CDR2 FVKESK. This CDR3 is CASSQGGTGGRYGYTF. CDR3 bases: TGTGCCAGCAGCCAAGGAGGGACAGGGGGCCGATATGGCTACACCTTC.